Sequencing of this T cell receptor (beta chain) was carried out in a study of T cells expressing NK-cell markers. Study-wide background: Beta-chain profiling covered CD3+CD56+NKG2C+, CD3+CD56+NKG2C- and CD3+CD56-NKG2C+ sorted subsets. There were seven HCMV-seropositive donors and one seronegative donor among the eight sequenced.

No DNA is given; TCRdb re-called the 5' RACE reads and lists each CDR3 protein once. The sample includes approximately 150,000 distinct CDR3 sequences. Considering frequency, this clonotype is medium-sized. What it binds is unknown. Study-level points and caveats: NKG2C+ dominant clonotype frequencies in 5 or 6 donors were roughly 1.0-7.0% of CD8+ T cells. Certain NKG2C+ T cell clones were expanded, and their HCMV specificity remained unclear.

The germline V gene encodes CDR1 SQVTM and CDR2 ANQGSEA. The CDR3 consists of 13 residues. Sequenced material: blood T cells: a sorted CD56 or NKG2C T cell subset, CD4+ or CD8+ T cells, or bulk PBMC T cells (not recorded which). The rearrangement uses TRBV29-1 and TRBJ2-1; the TCRdb call, TRBD2, lacks DNA for checking. This clonotype was obtained from a man aged 18 to 29 in good health. CDR3 residues: CSESGTSGAEQFF.